This T cell receptor (beta chain) emerged from a study of tumor T cells in aggressive B-cell lymphoma. CDR1 is MGHRA and CDR2 is YSYEKL in the germline V gene. V trimming: 4 bases; J trimming: 5 bases; junction bases outside the gene matches: 6. The CDR3 sequence is 14 residues long. TCRdb's table, derived via immunoSEQ multiplex PCR, lists solely in-frame clones and lacks some. The sample comprises under 3,500 clones, about 91% of which are singletons, and over 7% rests with the top ten. Material for sequencing was tumor tissue. The sequence came from an adult with diffuse large B cell lymphoma. This chain connects TRBV4-1 to TRBJ2-5; TRBD2 matches 8 bases. The CDR3 region is CASSPPGGSETQYF. The CDR3 coding sequence is TGCGCCAGCAGCCCCCCGGGGGGGTCCGAGACCCAGTACTTC.